The 26 T cell receptor beta chains presented below share a single source sample, sequenced in a study of blood T cell repertoires in COVID-19. Generated by immunoSEQ multiplex PCR, the TCRdb table keeps only in-frame clones and is missing some. Of about 87,000 clones listed, about 80% are singletons. The source material was peripheral blood. All receptors derive from a woman aged 50 to 65 with acute or convalescent COVID-19.

The chain combines TRBV6-1 with TRBJ2-1, with TRBD1 matching over 7 bases. The CDR3 totals 14 residues. V lost 1 base to trimming and J lost 10 bases; unmatched junction nucleotides: 7. The germline gives CDR1 MNHNS, CDR2 SASEGT. CDR3 sequence (DNA): TGTGCCAGCAGTGAAGAGGGGGCTTATGAGGAGCAGTTCTTC. This sequence encodes CASSEEGAYEEQFF.

The chain has TRBV6-5 and TRBJ1-2; tentative D call: TRBD1 (5 bases). The CDR3 length is 13 residues. Germline CDR1 and CDR2: MNHEY and SVGAGI. The ends were cut back, 7 bases at V and 7 bases at J, with 16 bases in the middle. The CDR3 sequence: CASNPQGLGGYTF. Written as DNA, the CDR3 is TGTGCCAGCAACCCCCAGGGCCTCGGTGGCTACACCTTC.

V gene TRBV10-1 combines with J gene TRBJ2-7; maybe TRBD2 (6 bases). The germline V gene encodes CDR1 WNHNN and CDR2 SYGVQD (reference sequence). This CDR3 comprises 12 residues. Trimming left V 6 bases short and J 13 bases short, with 19 bases between. CDR3 residues: CASRPLEGILYF. In nucleotides, the CDR3 is TGCGCCAGCAGACCCCTGGAGGGGATCCTCTACTTC.

This chain links TRBV9 with TRBJ1-1; D might be TRBD1 (6 bases). Trimming took 4 bases from V and 7 from J, leaving 14 bases between them. The V gene's germline CDR1 is SGDLS and CDR2 YYNGEE. The CDR3 covers 13 residues. The CDR3 DNA sequence: TGTGCCAGCAGCCAGGGGACGGGCCTTGAAGCTTTCTTT. Its protein is CASSQGTGLEAFF.

The chain combines TRBV9 with TRBJ1-1; 8 nucleotides line up with TRBD1. The CDR3 runs to 16 residues. CDR1 and CDR2 (germline): SGDLS, YYNGEE. V lost 0 bases to trimming and J lost 1 base; unmatched junction nucleotides: 5. The CDR3 DNA sequence: TGTGCCAGCAGCGTAGGGGCAGGGGGCGCGAACACTGAAGCTTTCTTT. It specifies CASSVGAGGANTEAFF.

V and J are TRBV29-1 and TRBJ2-3; 9 nucleotides align to TRBD2. CDR1 and CDR2 from the germline V gene are SQVTM and ANQGSEA. The CDR3 length is 14 residues. Trimming at V came to 4 bases and at J to 2 bases, leaving 4 bases not matched to a gene. The CDR3 nucleotides are TGCAGCGTTGTAGCGGGGGTCCTCACAGATACGCAGTATTTT. The encoded protein is CSVVAGVLTDTQYF.

This chain links TRBV28 with TRBJ2-1; 8 nucleotides match TRBD2. The CDR3 is 15 amino acids. Germline loops: CDR1 MDHEN, CDR2 SYDVKM. V lost 4 bases and J lost 3; bases outside the gene matches: 5. The CDR3 is CASSSSSGFYNEQFF. CDR3 bases: TGTGCCAGCAGTTCCTCTAGCGGGTTCTACAATGAGCAGTTCTTC.

This rearrangement joins TRBV2 to TRBJ2-2; 7 nucleotides line up with TRBD1. The germline gives CDR1 SNHLY, CDR2 FYNNEI. Losses at the gene ends were 6 bases for V and 7 bases for J; bases not matched to a gene: 8. CDR3 length: 14 residues. The CDR3: CASRITGAGGELFF. Written as DNA, the CDR3 is TGTGCCAGCAGGATAACAGGGGCCGGCGGGGAGCTGTTTTTT.

The J gene is TRBJ2-2, the V gene TRBV2, with 11 bases fitting TRBD2. This CDR3 region has 16 residues. J gave up 5 bases and V 0 bases, and 2 bases lay outside the gene matches. The germline CDR1 and CDR2 sequences are SNHLY and FYNNEI. CDR3 region: CASSEALAGGTGELFF. DNA for the CDR3: TGTGCCAGCAGTGAAGCGCTAGCGGGGGGAACCGGGGAGCTGTTTTTT.

The J gene is TRBJ2-2, the V gene TRBV11-2, with 7 nucleotides matching TRBD1. The length of the CDR3 is 15 residues. Germline values: CDR1 SGHAT, CDR2 FQNNGV. V was pared by 1 base and J by 5 bases, with 4 bases of the junction left unmatched. The CDR3 is CASSLGDSVTGELFF. CDR3 nucleotides: TGTGCCAGCAGCTTAGGGGACAGCGTAACCGGGGAGCTGTTTTTT.

The CDR3 region is CASTTLGGNQPQHF. The CDR3 nucleotides are TGTGCCAGCACTACCCTAGGCGGCAATCAGCCCCAGCATTTT. The rearrangement joins TRBV27 to TRBJ1-5; no clear D gene. CDR3 length: 14 residues. Germline V CDR1 and CDR2: MNHEY, SMNVEV (reference sequence). V was clipped by 7 bases and J by 2 bases, with 12 bases between them.

The chain uses TRBV19 and TRBJ1-5, with TRBD1 matching over 8 bases. Germline trimming cut 5 bases from V and 5 bases from J; bases unmatched to any gene: 5. CDR3 length equals 14 residues. In germline, CDR1 is LNHDA, CDR2 SQIVND (reference sequence). This chain's CDR3 is CASSVTGGHQPQHF. CDR3 in DNA: TGTGCCAGTAGTGTCACAGGGGGGCATCAGCCCCAGCATTTT.

The chain has TRBV5-1 and TRBJ2-1, with D tentatively TRBD2 (6 bases). Per germline, CDR1 SGHRS and CDR2 YFSETQ. V was trimmed by 5 bases and J by 7 bases, leaving 19 bases between them. The CDR3 is 15 residues long. The CDR3 nucleotides read TGCGCCAGCAGTCCTCTGGAGGGGAGCCCGAATGAGCAGTTCTTC. Protein: CASSPLEGSPNEQFF. Full variable domain (missing parts from reference TRBV5-1 and TRBJ2-1): KAGVTQTPRYLIKTRGQQVTLSCSPISGHRSVSWYQQTPGQGLQFLFEYFSETQRNKGNFPGRFSGRQFSNSRSEMNVSTLELGDSALYLCASSPLEGSPNEQFFGPGTRLTVL.

This chain uses TRBV28 with TRBJ2-7; 9 bases align to TRBD1. V lost 10 bases to trimming and J lost 2 bases; unmatched junction nucleotides: 21. Germline V gives CDR1 MDHEN, CDR2 SYDVKM. The CDR3 contains 18 residues. The CDR3 loop reads CATVGPGQGSTAPYEQYF. CDR3 DNA: TGTGCCACCGTAGGTCCGGGACAGGGATCAACCGCCCCCTACGAGCAGTACTTC.

The chain links TRBV15 to TRBJ1-4, with 8 nucleotides matching TRBD1. Germline values: CDR1 LNHNV, CDR2 YYDKDF (reference sequence). The CDR3 is made up of 16 amino acids. Losses at the gene ends were 7 bases for V and 0 bases for J; bases not matched to a gene: 7. The CDR3 DNA follows: TGTGCCACCACTGCGGACAGGGAAACAACTAATGAAAAACTGTTTTTT. Translation gives CATTADRETTNEKLFF. Combining the CDR3 with reference TRBV15 and TRBJ1-4 gives the whole variable domain DAMVIQNPRYQVTQFGKPVTLSCSQTLNHNVMYWYQQKSSQAPKLLFHYYDKDFNNEADTPDNFQSRRPNTSFCFLDIRSPGLGDTAMYLCATTADRETTNEKLFFGSGTQLSVL.

The chain has TRBV12-3 or TRBV12-4 and TRBJ1-2; D is undetermined. CDR3 length: 12 amino acids. V was shortened by 5 bases and J by 2 bases, with 6 bases between the two germline ends. The CDR3: CASSNRNYGYTF. CDR3 nucleotide sequence: TGTGCCAGCAGTAACCGGAACTATGGCTACACCTTC.

V is TRBV15 and J is TRBJ1-2; D unresolved. Trimming stripped 0 bases from V and 5 bases from J, with 7 bases between. Per the germline V gene, CDR1 is LNHNV and CDR2 is YYDKDF (reference sequence). The CDR3 runs to 13 residues. CDR3 protein: CATSRERLYGYTF. CDR3 coding DNA: TGTGCCACCAGCAGAGAAAGACTTTATGGCTACACCTTC.

The chain couples TRBV4-3 to TRBJ1-5; 9 positions match TRBD1. CDR1 and CDR2 (germline): LGHNA, YSLEER. The CDR3 covers 14 residues. V shed 4 bases and J 7 bases; nucleotides not matched to a gene: 5. CDR3 nucleotides: TGCGCCAGCAGCCGGACAGGGGCGGGCCAGCCCCAGCATTTT. It codes for CASSRTGAGQPQHF.

The CDR3 coding sequence is TGTGCCAGCAGCCAAGCGAGCGGGGGGCCTAGAGAGACCCAGTACTTC. It specifies CASSQASGGPRETQYF. The chain combines TRBV3-1 (or the pseudogene TRBV3-2) with TRBJ2-5, with 9 bases aligning to TRBD2. The ends lost 1 base at V and 4 bases at J; junction bases unmatched: 7. Per germline, CDR1 LGHDT and CDR2 YNNKEL (reference sequence). There are 16 residues in the CDR3.

This chain joins TRBV19 and TRBJ1-1; 11 bases agree with TRBD1. CDR1 and CDR2 (germline): LNHDA, SQIVND (reference sequence). V shed 5 bases and J 5 bases; nucleotides not matched to a gene: 7. The CDR3 runs 15 residues. The DNA for the CDR3 is TGTGCCAGTAGTTCGACCGGGACAGGGGGGACTGAAGCTTTCTTT. It translates to CASSSTGTGGTEAFF.

This clone was detected only a few times. The chain joins TRBV19 to TRBJ1-1, with TRBD1 matching 7 bases. Trimming removed 5 bases from V and 0 bases from J; junction bases left unmatched: 15. The CDR3 extends over 18 amino acids. Germline V gene sequence: CDR1 LNHDA, CDR2 SQIVND (reference sequence). Here the CDR3 reads CASSRNQGVVGMNTEAFF. In nucleotides, the CDR3 is TGTGCCAGTAGTCGAAACCAGGGGGTGGTGGGGATGAACACTGAAGCTTTCTTT.

The chain has TRBV19 and TRBJ1-1, with 9 bases identical to TRBD1. This CDR3 contains 14 residues. V dropped 8 bases and J dropped 5; count of bases not matched to a gene: 9. The germline V gene has CDR1 LNHDA and CDR2 SQIVND (reference sequence). Here the CDR3 reads CASHTGGLQTEAFF. The CDR3 DNA reads as TGTGCCAGTCACACAGGGGGCTTACAGACTGAAGCTTTCTTT.

The chain combines TRBV29-1 with TRBJ1-3, with 9 bases aligning to TRBD1. V was clipped by 7 bases and J by 3 bases; unmatched bases: 7. Germline assignment: CDR1 SQVTM and CDR2 ANQGSEA. This CDR3 contains 14 residues. The CDR3 DNA sequence: TGCAGCGCTAAGGTGGGACAGGGTGGAAACACCATATATTTT. Protein product: CSAKVGQGGNTIYF.

The chain uses TRBV29-1 and TRBJ1-2, with 8 bases matching TRBD1. The CDR3 length is 12 residues. CDR1 and CDR2 (germline): SQVTM, ANQGSEA. V dropped 7 bases and J dropped 8; count of bases not matched to a gene: 9. In nucleotides, the CDR3 is TGCAGCGACACCAAGGACAGGGTAGGCTACACCTTC. This sequence encodes CSDTKDRVGYTF.

The V and J genes are TRBV3-1 (or the pseudogene TRBV3-2) and TRBJ2-4; D is unclear. V dropped 6 bases and J dropped 1 base, with 10 bases sitting between them. CDR1 is LGHDT, CDR2 YNNKEL, per germline (reference sequence). The CDR3 length is 14 residues. CDR3 nucleotide sequence: TGTGCCAGCAGTGGTAACGGGGCCAAAAACATTCAGTACTTC. Residues: CASSGNGAKNIQYF.

Here the CDR3 reads CASRRTAPNYGYTF. CDR3 sequence (DNA): TGTGCCAGTAGACGAACAGCCCCTAACTATGGCTACACCTTC. The genes are TRBV19 and TRBJ1-2; D is undetermined. The germline V and J ends were trimmed by 6 bases and 0 bases, with 11 bases remaining between them. This CDR3 spans 14 amino acids. In germline, CDR1 is LNHDA, CDR2 SQIVND (reference sequence).